A selection of T cell receptor beta chains follows, all from one sample in a study of graft-versus-host responses after intestinal transplantation. These receptors have no identified antigens. Some clones are missing from TCRdb's copy, which holds only in-frame ones; the method was immunoSEQ multiplex PCR. The sample has around 99,000 clones, approximately 94% seen once. The starting material was unstimulated CD8+ T cells sorted from spleen or lymph node cells, obtained before intestinal transplant. All receptors come from a human donor who received an intestinal transplant. Each CDR3 is given with its conserved first and last residue. The D gene is left open where the match is weak. Only some rows state a clone size, as once, few, many or a class for expanded clones.

v_gene	d_gene	abundance	j_gene	CDR3nt	CDR3aa
TRBV9	TRBD2	NA	TRBJ2-5	TGTGCCAGCAGCCCGACTAGCGGCCACCAAGAGACCCAGTACTTC	CASSPTSGHQETQYF
TRBV30	TRBD1	NA	TRBJ1-1	TGTGCCTGGAGCCCAGGGGGCGGAACTGAAGCTTTCTTT	CAWSPGGGTEAFF
TRBV18	TRBD1	NA	TRBJ1-2	TGTGCCAGCTCACCAGGGGCAGGGGGGAATGGCTACACCTTC	CASSPGAGGNGYTF
TRBV7-2	NA	NA	TRBJ2-7	TGTGCCAGCAGCTTAGCTCCCGGCGAGCAGTACTTC	CASSLAPGEQYF
TRBV10-2	NA	NA	TRBJ2-7	TGCGCCAGCAGCGCGGGCCCCCACTACGAGCAGTACTTC	CASSAGPHYEQYF
TRBV11-2	NA	once	TRBJ2-3	TGTGCCAGCAGCCCTATGACAGATACGCAGTATTTT	CASSPMTDTQYF
TRBV25-1	NA	NA	TRBJ2-7	TGTGCCAGCAGTGAATCCGGCTACGAGCAGTACTTC	CASSESGYEQYF
TRBV15	NA	NA	TRBJ1-1	TGTGCCACCAGCAGAGGGGGGGGGTCTATGAACACTGAAGCTTTCTTT	CATSRGGGSMNTEAFF
TRBV7-9	NA	NA	TRBJ2-1	TGTGCCAGCAGCTTCGGGGACAATGAGCAGTTCTTC	CASSFGDNEQFF
TRBV10-3	TRBD2	NA	TRBJ2-3	TGTGCCATCAGTGACCTAGCGGGGGGTAGCACAGATACGCAGTATTTT	CAISDLAGGSTDTQYF
TRBV7-8	NA	NA	TRBJ2-5	TGTGCCAGCGCGGACGACAAGACAGTGTACCAAGAGACCCAGTACTTC	CASADDKTVYQETQYF
TRBV4-1	NA	NA	TRBJ2-6	TGCGCCAGCAGCTCCCTCGAGGTGGACTCTGGGGCCAACGTCCTGACTTTC	CASSSLEVDSGANVLTF
TRBV21-1	NA	NA	TRBJ1-4	TGTGCCCCAAGACCCGGAGGGCGAAGAACTTTCTGCGCAACTAATGAAAAACTGTTTTTT	CAPRPGGRRTFCATNEKLFF
TRBV4-3	TRBD1	NA	TRBJ2-4	TGCGCCAGCAGCCAAGCAGGCAGGGGGACCAAAAACATTCAGTACTTC	CASSQAGRGTKNIQYF
TRBV27	TRBD1	NA	TRBJ1-1	TGTGCCAGCAGTTTATCCCCGGGACAGTACACTGAAGCTTTCTTT	CASSLSPGQYTEAFF
TRBV12-5	TRBD1	NA	TRBJ1-2	TGTGCTAGTGGTTTAAACAGGGGGCTTGACTATGGCTACACCTTC	CASGLNRGLDYGYTF
TRBV6-6	TRBD1	NA	TRBJ1-1	TGTGCCAGCAGTTACTCGACAGGGGAAAGGGACACTGAAGCTTTCTTT	CASSYSTGERDTEAFF
TRBV5-1	NA	NA	TRBJ1-1	TGCGCCAGCAGCTTGGAGGGGAAAAACACTGAAGCTTTCTTT	CASSLEGKNTEAFF
TRBV7-6	TRBD1	NA	TRBJ1-3	TGTGCCAGCAGCGCCGAACAGGGGGCAGCTGGAAACACCATATATTTT	CASSAEQGAAGNTIYF
TRBV2	TRBD1	NA	TRBJ2-1	TGTGCCAGCACCTCGGCTCGACAGGGATACAATGAGCAGTTCTTC	CASTSARQGYNEQFF
TRBV4-3	TRBD2	NA	TRBJ2-1	TGCGCCAGCAGCCAAGATTCCAGCGGGGGCTACAATGAGCAGTTCTTC	CASSQDSSGGYNEQFF
TRBV29-1	NA	NA	TRBJ2-3	TGCAGCGTTGAGGAGGCGGCCCTCCGAGGCTCGCAGTATTTT	CSVEEAALRGSQYF
TRBV4-1	NA	NA	TRBJ1-5	TGCGCCAGCAGCCAAGGTAGTCAGCCCCAGCATTTT	CASSQGSQPQHF
TRBV27	NA	NA	TRBJ2-1	TGTGCCAGCCATGGAGAGGTTGAGCAGTTCTTC	CASHGEVEQFF
TRBV10-2	TRBD1	NA	TRBJ2-7	TGCGCCAGCAGCACAGGGGCTTCCTACGAGCAGTACTTC	CASSTGASYEQYF
TRBV27	NA	NA	TRBJ1-6	TGTGCCAGCAGTTTGGGAGGGAGTCATTCACCCCTCCACTTT	CASSLGGSHSPLHF
TRBV7-2	TRBD1	NA	TRBJ2-3	TGTGCCAGCAGCCCTAGAGGCCAGGGGGTAGAAGATACGCAGTATTTT	CASSPRGQGVEDTQYF
TRBV7-6	TRBD1	NA	TRBJ2-5	TGTGCCAGCAGCTTGACAGGGGACCAAGAGACCCAGTACTTC	CASSLTGDQETQYF
TRBV28	TRBD1	NA	TRBJ2-7	TGTGCCAGCAGTAGCCGGGACAGGTACGAGCAGTACTTC	CASSSRDRYEQYF
TRBV10-3	NA	NA	TRBJ2-1	TGTGCCATCAGTGAAAACATGGGACCGCGGCGGGGTGGCAATGAGCAGTTCTTC	CAISENMGPRRGGNEQFF
TRBV27	NA	NA	TRBJ1-1	TGTGCCAGCAGCGAGAAACCGGGGACTGAAGCTTTCTTT	CASSEKPGTEAFF
TRBV27	TRBD1	NA	TRBJ2-7	TGTGCCAGCAGTTTCCTTCCCCCCGGGACAGGGGGCACCGAGCAGTACTTC	CASSFLPPGTGGTEQYF
TRBV15	TRBD1	NA	TRBJ1-5	TGTGCCACCAGCGGACAGGGGCCGGGGTGGAAGCCCCAGCATTTT	CATSGQGPGWKPQHF
TRBV6-1	TRBD1	NA	TRBJ2-7	TGTGCCAGCAGTACAGGGGTCTACGAGCAGTACTTC	CASSTGVYEQYF
TRBV27	NA	NA	TRBJ1-2	TGCGCCAGCAGTTTATCCGGACAGTTAGATGGCTACACCTTC	CASSLSGQLDGYTF
TRBV2	TRBD2	NA	TRBJ2-1	TGTGCCAGCAGTGTCTCTCTAGCGGATTACAATGAGCAGTTCTTC	CASSVSLADYNEQFF
TRBV13	TRBD2	NA	TRBJ2-3	TGTGCCAGCAGCAACACTCTAGCGGGGCACACAGATACGCAGTATTTT	CASSNTLAGHTDTQYF
TRBV7-9	TRBD1	NA	TRBJ1-1	TGTGCCAGCAGCTCGGGACAGGGGTTGAACACTGAAGCTTTCTTT	CASSSGQGLNTEAFF
TRBV13	TRBD1	NA	TRBJ2-3	TGTGCCAGCAGACGACAGGGGGCAGGCACAGATACGCAGTATTTT	CASRRQGAGTDTQYF
TRBV5-4	NA	NA	TRBJ1-3	TGTGCCAGCAGCTTCTGGGGAGAGAACTCTGGAAACACCATATATTTT	CASSFWGENSGNTIYF
TRBV11-2	NA	NA	TRBJ1-1	TGTGCCAGCAGCTCCCCAGGGAGGAAAACTGAAGCTTTCTTT	CASSSPGRKTEAFF
TRBV19	NA	NA	TRBJ1-1	TGTGCCAGTAGTGTATTAACCTCGACAGGCCCCGGCACTGAAGCTTTCTTT	CASSVLTSTGPGTEAFF
TRBV6-5	NA	NA	TRBJ2-4	TGTGCCAGCAGTTACTCGGTTCCGGGGTTTGGAAACATTCAGTACTTC	CASSYSVPGFGNIQYF
TRBV19	TRBD1	NA	TRBJ2-2	TGTGCCAGTCTACAAGGGAGCAAAGGGACAGGGAAAAACACCGGGGAGCTGTTTTTT	CASLQGSKGTGKNTGELFF
TRBV6-5	TRBD1	NA	TRBJ2-7	TGTGCCAGCAGTTACCATGGGACAGCCTACGAGCAGTACTTC	CASSYHGTAYEQYF
TRBV10-1	TRBD1	NA	TRBJ1-2	TGCGCCAGCAGCGCCTACAGGGGGCAGGGCTACACCTTC	CASSAYRGQGYTF
TRBV19	NA	NA	TRBJ1-1	TGTGCCAGTAGTATAGTTACGGGTAATGAAGCTTTCTTT	CASSIVTGNEAFF
TRBV9	TRBD1	NA	TRBJ1-2	TGTGCCAGCAGCGTAGTGGAGGACAGGGGCCTTAAGGGCTACACCTTC	CASSVVEDRGLKGYTF
TRBV14	TRBD1	NA	TRBJ2-1	TGTGCCAGCAGCCTCACAGGGGGCTCCTACAATGAGCAGTTCTTC	CASSLTGGSYNEQFF